This T cell receptor (beta chain) was sequenced in a study of T cell responses to AZD1222 COVID-19 vaccine. Details on this clone: Its antigen is as yet unknown.

Study-wide points: The sample set comprised mostly white British donors with more females, and clonal diversity was possibly underestimated.

V gave up 3 bases and J gave up 7 bases; unmatched junction bases: 9. The CDR3 is made up of 16 amino acids. In germline, CDR1 is MDHEN, CDR2 SYDVKM. Assay used: immunoSEQ multiplex PCR; TCRdb lists only in-frame clones, some missing. The sample has over 100,000 clones; roughly 88% are singletons. The sequences come from peripheral blood, collected on day 0 of MenACWY control vaccination. The TCR originated in an adult in good health. The chain carries TRBV28 and TRBJ1-6; 7 bases agree with TRBD1. CDR3 nucleotide sequence: TGTGCCAGCAGTTTCCACCCAGGGGGAAGGAATTCACCCCTCCACTTT. Translation: CASSFHPGGRNSPLHF. The full variable domain, in which reference TRBV28 and TRBJ1-6 provide the parts outside the CDR3, is DVKVTQSSRYLVKRTGEKVFLECVQDMDHENMFWYRQDPGLGLRLIYFSYDVKMKEKGDIPEGYSVSREKKERFSLILESASTNQTSMYLCASSFHPGGRNSPLHFGNGTRLTVT.